This T cell receptor beta chain was recovered during a study of cytomegalovirus exposure and HLA in healthy donors. Broader study findings: The classifier was said to identify cytomegalovirus status with high specificity and sensitivity.

Germline-derived CDR1 and CDR2 are LGHNA and YSLEER. The ends lost 1 base at V and 5 bases at J; junction bases unmatched: 5. The CDR3 has 15 amino acids. As for this clone: Its target is not known.

The PCR contained 60 Vbeta and 13 Jbeta primers. Assay used: immunoSEQ multiplex PCR; TCRdb lists only in-frame clones, some missing. The top ten hold 4.5% to 6% of the sample, which has some 250,000 clones, around 80% seen once. Each donor's status was that of a healthy bone marrow donor. Sequenced sample: PBMCs. The rearrangement links TRBV4-3 to TRBJ2-1, with 7 bases lining up with TRBD2. This TCR derives from a woman between 40 and 50 years old in good health and CMV-seropositive. The CDR3 is CASSQGASGNNEQFF. The DNA for the CDR3 is TGCGCCAGCAGCCAAGGTGCTAGCGGTAACAATGAGCAGTTCTTC.